The rows below give T cell receptor beta chains drawn from one sample of a study of blood T cell repertoires in COVID-19. The method was immunoSEQ multiplex PCR; TCRdb's version includes in-frame clones alone and lacks a portion of them. This sample yields around 140,000 clones, of which 70% to 80% are seen a single time; roughly 8.9% belongs to the top ten. Sequencing was done on a sample of peripheral blood. These receptors all stem from a woman aged 45-59 years with active or convalescent COVID-19. Each CDR3 is given with its conserved first and last residue. The order of the fields is D gene, V gene, clone size, J gene, CDR3 protein, CDR3 DNA. A D gene is named only where the DNA matches it firmly. Rows give clone size only sometimes, using once, few, many, or a class for an expanded clone.

d_call: -
v_call: TRBV11-3
clone_size: -
j_call: TRBJ2-5
cdr3_aa: CASSLEMGGHQETQYF
cdr3_nt: TGTGCCAGCAGCTTAGAGATGGGGGGGCATCAAGAGACCCAGTACTTC

d_call: TRBD1
v_call: TRBV18
clone_size: few
j_call: TRBJ2-2
cdr3_aa: CASSTRQGNTGELFF
cdr3_nt: TGTGCCAGCTCAACCCGACAGGGAAACACCGGGGAGCTGTTTTTT

d_call: -
v_call: TRBV12-2
clone_size: -
j_call: TRBJ2-3
cdr3_aa: CASRLEIMYSGLIAGASADTQYF
cdr3_nt: TGTGCAAGTCGCTTAGAAATAATGTACTCGGGCCTCATTGCGGGGGCTTCGGCAGATACGCAGTATTTT

d_call: -
v_call: TRBV7-8
clone_size: -
j_call: TRBJ1-6
cdr3_aa: CASSLPRGGKAPLHF
cdr3_nt: TGTGCCAGCAGCCTCCCGCGGGGAGGTAAAGCACCCCTCCACTTT

d_call: TRBD1
v_call: TRBV7-2
clone_size: few
j_call: TRBJ1-6
cdr3_aa: CASSFTGTDNSPLHF
cdr3_nt: TGTGCCAGCAGCTTCACCGGGACAGATAATTCACCCCTCCACTTT

d_call: -
v_call: TRBV4-2
clone_size: -
j_call: TRBJ1-1
cdr3_aa: CASSQDSGGKAFF
cdr3_nt: TGTGCCAGCAGCCAAGATTCCGGGGGGAAGGCTTTCTTT

d_call: -
v_call: TRBV7-2
clone_size: -
j_call: TRBJ2-7
cdr3_aa: CASSLRAGTDTYEQYF
cdr3_nt: TGTGCCAGCAGCTTAAGGGCGGGGACAGACACCTACGAGCAGTACTTC

d_call: TRBD1
v_call: TRBV7-2
clone_size: -
j_call: TRBJ1-1
cdr3_aa: CASSLVQGGTEAFF
cdr3_nt: TGTGCCAGCAGCTTAGTCCAGGGGGGAACTGAAGCTTTCTTT

d_call: -
v_call: TRBV7-6
clone_size: -
j_call: TRBJ1-3
cdr3_aa: CASSLARGSGNTIYF
cdr3_nt: TGTGCCAGCAGCTTAGCTAGAGGGTCCGGAAACACCATATATTTT

d_call: -
v_call: TRBV15
clone_size: -
j_call: TRBJ1-5
cdr3_aa: CATSRGLTGGNQPQHF
cdr3_nt: TGTGCCACCAGCAGAGGGCTGACAGGCGGCAATCAGCCCCAGCATTTT

d_call: TRBD2
v_call: TRBV5-1
clone_size: -
j_call: TRBJ2-3
cdr3_aa: CASSQLAGGSTDTQYF
cdr3_nt: TGCGCCAGCAGCCAGCTAGCGGGGGGAAGCACAGATACGCAGTATTTT

d_call: -
v_call: TRBV20-1
clone_size: -
j_call: TRBJ2-3
cdr3_aa: CSASRGWGTQYF
cdr3_nt: TGCAGTGCTAGTAGGGGGTGGGGTACGCAGTATTTT

d_call: -
v_call: TRBV6-5
clone_size: -
j_call: TRBJ1-2
cdr3_aa: CASSSLTGRGGYTF
cdr3_nt: TGTGCCAGCAGTTCGCTAACAGGGAGAGGAGGCTACACCTTC

d_call: -
v_call: TRBV5-1
clone_size: -
j_call: TRBJ1-4
cdr3_aa: CASSPLAGSEKLFF
cdr3_nt: TGCGCCAGCAGCCCGCTTGCGGGGAGCGAAAAACTGTTTTTT

d_call: TRBD1
v_call: TRBV3-1/TRBV3-2
clone_size: -
j_call: TRBJ2-5
cdr3_aa: CASSPVSRDSRKTQYF
cdr3_nt: TGTGCCAGCAGCCCCGTATCCCGGGACAGTAGGAAGACCCAGTACTTC

d_call: TRBD2
v_call: TRBV11-2
clone_size: -
j_call: TRBJ2-1
cdr3_aa: CASSSTLAGVNEQFF
cdr3_nt: TGTGCCAGCAGCTCCACCCTAGCGGGAGTAAATGAGCAGTTCTTC